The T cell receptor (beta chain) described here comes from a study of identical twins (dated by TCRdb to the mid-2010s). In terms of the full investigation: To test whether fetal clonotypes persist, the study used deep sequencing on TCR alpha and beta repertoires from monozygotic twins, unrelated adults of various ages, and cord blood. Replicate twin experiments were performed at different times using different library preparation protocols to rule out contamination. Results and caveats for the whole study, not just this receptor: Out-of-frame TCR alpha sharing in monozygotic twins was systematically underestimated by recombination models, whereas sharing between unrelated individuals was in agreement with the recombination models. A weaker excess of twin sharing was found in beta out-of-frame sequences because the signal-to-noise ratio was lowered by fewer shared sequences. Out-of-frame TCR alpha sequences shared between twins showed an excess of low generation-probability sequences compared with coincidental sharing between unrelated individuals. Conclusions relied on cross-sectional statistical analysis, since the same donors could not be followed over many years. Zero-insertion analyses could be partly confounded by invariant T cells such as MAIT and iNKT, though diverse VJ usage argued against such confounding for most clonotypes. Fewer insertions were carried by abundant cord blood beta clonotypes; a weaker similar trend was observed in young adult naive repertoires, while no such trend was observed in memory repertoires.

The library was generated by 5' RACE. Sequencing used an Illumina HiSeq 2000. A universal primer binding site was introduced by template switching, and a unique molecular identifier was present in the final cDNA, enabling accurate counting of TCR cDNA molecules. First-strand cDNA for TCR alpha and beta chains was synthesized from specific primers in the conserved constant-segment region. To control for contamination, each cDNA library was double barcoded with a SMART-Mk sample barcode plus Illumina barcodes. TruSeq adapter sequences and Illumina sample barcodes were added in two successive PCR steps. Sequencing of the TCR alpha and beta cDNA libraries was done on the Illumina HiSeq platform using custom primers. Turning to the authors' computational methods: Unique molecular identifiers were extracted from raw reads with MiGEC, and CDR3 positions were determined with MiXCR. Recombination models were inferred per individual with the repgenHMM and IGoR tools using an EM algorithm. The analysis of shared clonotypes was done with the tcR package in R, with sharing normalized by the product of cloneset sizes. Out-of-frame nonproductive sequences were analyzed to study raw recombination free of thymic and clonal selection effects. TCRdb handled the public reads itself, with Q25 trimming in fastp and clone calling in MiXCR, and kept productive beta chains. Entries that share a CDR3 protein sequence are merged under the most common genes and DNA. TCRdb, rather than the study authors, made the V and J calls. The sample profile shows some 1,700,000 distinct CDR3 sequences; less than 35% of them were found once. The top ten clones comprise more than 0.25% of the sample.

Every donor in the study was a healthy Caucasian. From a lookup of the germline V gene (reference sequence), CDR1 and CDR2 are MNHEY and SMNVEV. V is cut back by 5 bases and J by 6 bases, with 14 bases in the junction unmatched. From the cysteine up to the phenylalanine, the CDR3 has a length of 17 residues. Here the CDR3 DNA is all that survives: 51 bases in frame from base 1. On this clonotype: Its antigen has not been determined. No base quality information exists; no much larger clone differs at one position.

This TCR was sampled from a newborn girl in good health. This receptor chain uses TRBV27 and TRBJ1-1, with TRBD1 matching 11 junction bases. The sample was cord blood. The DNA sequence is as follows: TGTGCCAGCAGTCCAAGGACAGGGGGCGTAGGTTGGTCTGAAGCTTTCTTT. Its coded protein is CASSPRTGGVGWSEAFF.